This TCR beta chain was profiled in a study of CD8 T cells in ankylosing spondylitis. V lost 1 base and J 0 bases, leaving 10 bases between the germline ends. The CDR3 spans 16 residues. The authors made TCR beta libraries by quantitative 5'-RACE with molecular barcodes. Via MiXCR, TCRdb re-called the 5' RACE reads, giving one row per CDR3 protein. The table has approximately 240,000 distinct CDR3 sequences, about 24% seen once. The sample holds many counts of this clonotype. The antigen is undetermined. General study results and limits: CD8+ cells made up the disease-linked clones, which were relatively rare in peripheral blood. Clones linked to disease were reported to show significant enrichment in matched ankylosing spondylitis synovial fluid. What seemed typical of ankylosing spondylitis blood was a TCR beta motif built from eight highly homologous variants.

This receptor was taken from a male donor with ankylosing spondylitis or in good health (not recorded which). The source material was blood, either unsorted or a sorted T cell fraction (not recorded which). This chain links TRBV12-3 or TRBV12-4 with TRBJ2-1; D possibly matches TRBD1 or TRBD2 (5 bases each). Written as DNA, the CDR3 is TGTGCCAGCAGTTTAGGGGGGAAGAGCTCCTACAATGAGCAGTTCTTC. As protein: CASSLGGKSSYNEQFF.